The T cell receptor beta chain described here comes from a study of blood T cell repertoires in COVID-19. The CDR3 totals 16 residues. Germline CDR1 and CDR2: GTSNPN and SVGIG (reference sequence). The V gene end was trimmed by 0 bases and the J gene end by 0 bases; junction bases not matched to a gene: 3. Generated by immunoSEQ multiplex PCR, the TCRdb table keeps only in-frame clones and is missing some. Found here are approximately 100,000 clones, about 84% of them singletons; the top ten hold roughly 4.4%. The sequenced sample was peripheral blood. The origin of this receptor is a man aged 60-69 years with acute or convalescent COVID-19. The chain uses TRBV30 and TRBJ2-4; TRBD1 aligns across 9 bases. CDR3 residues: CAWSVGTGLAKNIQYF. As DNA, the CDR3 is TGTGCCTGGAGTGTCGGGACAGGGCTAGCCAAAAACATTCAGTACTTC.